This passage covers 8 T cell receptor beta chains from one sample sequenced in a study of blood T cell repertoires in COVID-19. Profiled with immunoSEQ multiplex PCR; TCRdb holds only in-frame clones, not every one. The profile covers 350,000 or so clones, with approximately 89% appearing a single time and just under 4% taken by the ten largest. Source material: peripheral blood. The receptors here all came from an older woman with COVID-19, enrolled during active disease.

The chain joins TRBV2 to TRBJ1-1; 8 bases map to TRBD1. Germline CDR1 and CDR2: SNHLY and FYNNEI. V gave up 8 bases and J gave up 3 bases; unmatched junction bases: 8. This CDR3 contains 14 residues. DNA for the CDR3: TGTGCCAGCCACGAACAGGGGGGGGACACTGAAGCTTTCTTT. Translation gives CASHEQGGDTEAFF.

This chain links TRBV19 with TRBJ1-2, with D maybe TRBD1 (5 bases). Germline V CDR1 and CDR2: LNHDA, SQIVND (reference sequence). This CDR3 has 13 amino acids. V was trimmed by 10 bases and J by 4 bases, leaving 16 bases between them. The CDR3 sequence is CATPGPALYGYTF. Here the CDR3 DNA reads TGTGCCACCCCAGGGCCAGCCCTCTATGGCTACACCTTC.

The chain carries TRBV14 and TRBJ2-7, with 11 bases fitting TRBD1. CDR3 size: 15 residues. Germline V gene sequence: CDR1 SGHDN, CDR2 FVKESK. V dropped 4 bases and J dropped 0; count of bases not matched to a gene: 2. The CDR3 loop reads CASSPGTGGSYEQYF. CDR3 DNA: TGTGCCAGCAGCCCAGGGACAGGGGGCTCCTACGAGCAGTACTTC.

This chain joins TRBV20-1 and TRBJ1-5; D call uncertain. Germline values: CDR1 DFQATT, CDR2 SNEGSKA (reference sequence). V gave up 3 bases and J gave up 7 bases, with 10 bases separating them. The CDR3 length is 12 residues. The DNA for the CDR3 is TGCAGTGCTAGTTTACAACCCCAGCCCCAGCATTTT. This sequence encodes CSASLQPQPQHF.

The chain combines TRBV3-1 (or the pseudogene TRBV3-2) with TRBJ1-5, with TRBD1 as a possible D gene (6 bases). The CDR3 has 13 amino acids. The germline gives CDR1 LGHDT, CDR2 YNNKEL (reference sequence). Deletions cut 1 base from V and 9 bases from J, with 10 bases between. DNA of the CDR3: TGTGCCAGCAGCCAAGGCGGGGGCTTGCCCCAGCATTTT. Translated: CASSQGGGLPQHF.

In its sample, this clone was seen a few times. This chain joins TRBV30 and TRBJ1-2; 7 nucleotides line up with TRBD1. The CDR3 totals 14 residues. The germline CDR1 and CDR2 sequences are GTSNPN and SVGIG (reference sequence). With 4 bases clipped from V and 2 bases from J, the junction kept 7 bases outside the gene matches. Here the CDR3 reads CAWTPGTANYGYTF. CDR3 coding DNA: TGTGCCTGGACCCCGGGGACAGCAAACTATGGCTACACCTTC.

This clone was found once. The chain uses TRBV6-2 or TRBV6-3 and TRBJ1-5; 8 bases line up with TRBD1. The V gene's germline CDR1 is MNHEY and CDR2 SVGEGT. CDR3 length: 20 residues. The J segment lost 0 bases and the V segment lost 6 bases, leaving 19 bases of the junction unmatched. In DNA, the CDR3 is TGTGCCAGCAGCTATATCGGGACAGGAATGGGGTTATATAGCAATCAGCCCCAGCATTTT. Amino acids: CASSYIGTGMGLYSNQPQHF.

CDR3 in DNA: TGTGCCAGCAGCGTAGGACTAGCCGAGACCCAGTACTTC. This translates into CASSVGLAETQYF. J is TRBJ2-5 and V is TRBV9; 7 bases fit TRBD2. V gave up 0 bases and J gave up 5 bases; unmatched junction bases: 1. This CDR3 has 13 amino acids. Germline V gene lookup returns CDR1 SGDLS and CDR2 YYNGEE.